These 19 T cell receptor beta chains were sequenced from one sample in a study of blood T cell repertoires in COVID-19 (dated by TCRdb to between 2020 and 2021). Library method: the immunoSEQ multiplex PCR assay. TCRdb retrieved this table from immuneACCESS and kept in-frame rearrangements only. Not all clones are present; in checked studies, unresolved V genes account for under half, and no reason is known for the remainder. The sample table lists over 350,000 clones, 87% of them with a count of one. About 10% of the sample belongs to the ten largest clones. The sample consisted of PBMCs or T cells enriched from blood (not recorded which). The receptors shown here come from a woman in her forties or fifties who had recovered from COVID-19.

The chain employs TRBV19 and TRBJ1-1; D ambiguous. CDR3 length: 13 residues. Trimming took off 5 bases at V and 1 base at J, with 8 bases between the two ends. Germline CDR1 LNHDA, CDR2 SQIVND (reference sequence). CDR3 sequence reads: CASSWAENTEAFF. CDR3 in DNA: TGTGCCAGTAGTTGGGCAGAGAACACTGAAGCTTTCTTT.

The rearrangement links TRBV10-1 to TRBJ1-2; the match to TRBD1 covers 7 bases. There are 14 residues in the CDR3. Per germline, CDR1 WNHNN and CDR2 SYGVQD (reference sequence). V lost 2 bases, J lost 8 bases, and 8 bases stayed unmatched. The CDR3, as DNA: TGCGCCAGCAGTGAGCAGGGGGACCGACGCGGCTACACCTTC. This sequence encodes CASSEQGDRRGYTF.

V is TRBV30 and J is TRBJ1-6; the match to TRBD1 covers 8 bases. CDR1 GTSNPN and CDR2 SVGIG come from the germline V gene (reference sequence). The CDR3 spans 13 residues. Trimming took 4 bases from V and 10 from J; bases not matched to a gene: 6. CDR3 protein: CAWTPTGESPLHF. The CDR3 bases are TGTGCCTGGACCCCGACAGGGGAATCACCCCTCCACTTT.

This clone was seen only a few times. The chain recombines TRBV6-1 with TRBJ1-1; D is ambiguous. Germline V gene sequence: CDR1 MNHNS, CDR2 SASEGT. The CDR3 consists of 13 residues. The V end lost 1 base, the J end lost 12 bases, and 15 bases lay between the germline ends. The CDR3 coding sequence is TGTGCCAGCAGTGAAGAATTTGGGAGGCTAACTTTCTTT. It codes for CASSEEFGRLTFF.

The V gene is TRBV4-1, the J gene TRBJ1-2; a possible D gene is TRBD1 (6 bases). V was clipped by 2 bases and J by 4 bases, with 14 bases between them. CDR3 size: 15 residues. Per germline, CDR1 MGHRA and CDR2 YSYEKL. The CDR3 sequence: CASSQLQGILYGYTF. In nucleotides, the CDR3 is TGCGCCAGCAGCCAATTACAGGGTATACTCTATGGCTACACCTTC.

The CDR3 DNA sequence: TGTGCCAGTAGTATAGAGGGCGGGGGCGCCTACAATGAGCAGTTCTTC. It encodes CASSIEGGGAYNEQFF. The chain combines TRBV19 with TRBJ2-1; tentatively, D is TRBD2 (7 bases). The CDR3 totals 16 residues. Trimming took 0 bases from V and 2 from J, leaving 11 bases between them. In germline, CDR1 is LNHDA, CDR2 SQIVND (reference sequence). The full variable domain, completed using reference TRBV19 and TRBJ2-1, is DGGITQSPKYLFRKEGQNVTLSCEQNLNHDAMYWYRQDPGQGLRLIYYSQIVNDFQKGDIAEGYSVSREKKESFPLTVTSAQKNPTAFYLCASSIEGGGAYNEQFFGPGTRLTVL.

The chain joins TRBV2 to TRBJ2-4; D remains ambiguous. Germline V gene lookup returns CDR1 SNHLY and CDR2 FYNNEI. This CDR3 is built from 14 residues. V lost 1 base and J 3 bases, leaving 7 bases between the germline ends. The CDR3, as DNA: TGTGCCAGCAGTGAAGAAAATTACAAAAACATTCAGTACTTC. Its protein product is CASSEENYKNIQYF.

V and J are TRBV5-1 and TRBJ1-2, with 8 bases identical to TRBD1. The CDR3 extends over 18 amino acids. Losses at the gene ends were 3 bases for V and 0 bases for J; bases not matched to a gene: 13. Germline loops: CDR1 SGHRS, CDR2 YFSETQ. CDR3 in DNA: TGCGCCAGCAGCTCGCGAGGGGCAGGGGGCTTAGCTAACTATGGCTACACCTTC. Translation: CASSSRGAGGLANYGYTF.

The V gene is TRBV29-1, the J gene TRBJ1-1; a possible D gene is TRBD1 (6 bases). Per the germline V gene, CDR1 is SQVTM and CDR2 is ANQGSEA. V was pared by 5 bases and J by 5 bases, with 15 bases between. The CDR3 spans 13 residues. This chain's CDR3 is CSVWGGARTEAFF. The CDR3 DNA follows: TGCAGCGTTTGGGGGGGCGCGCGGACTGAAGCTTTCTTT. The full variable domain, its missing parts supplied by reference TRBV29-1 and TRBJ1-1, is SAVISQKPSRDICQRGTSLTIQCQVDSQVTMMFWYRQQPGQSLTLIATANQGSEATYESGFVIDKFPISRPNLTFSTLTVSNMSPEDSSIYLCSVWGGARTEAFFGQGTRLTVV.

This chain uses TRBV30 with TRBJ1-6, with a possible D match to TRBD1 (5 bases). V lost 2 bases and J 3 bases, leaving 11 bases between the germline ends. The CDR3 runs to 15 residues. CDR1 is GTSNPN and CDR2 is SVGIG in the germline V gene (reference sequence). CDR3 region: CAWSRVQGYNSPLHF. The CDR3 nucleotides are TGTGCCTGGAGTCGAGTTCAGGGCTATAATTCACCCCTCCACTTT.

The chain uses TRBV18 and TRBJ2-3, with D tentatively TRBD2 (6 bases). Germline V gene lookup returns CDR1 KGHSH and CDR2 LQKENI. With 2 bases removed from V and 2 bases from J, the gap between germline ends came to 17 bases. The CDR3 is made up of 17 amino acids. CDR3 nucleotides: TGTGCCAGCTCACCATTTCCTCCGGGGGAAAACACAGATACGCAGTATTTT. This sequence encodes CASSPFPPGENTDTQYF.

As DNA, the CDR3 is TGCGCCAGCAGCCAAGGACTAGCGGTGTACGAGCAGTACTTC. This sequence encodes CASSQGLAVYEQYF. The rearrangement uses TRBV4-3 and TRBJ2-7; TRBD2 aligns across 9 bases. Per germline, CDR1 LGHNA and CDR2 YSLEER. V trimming: 1 base; J trimming: 4 bases; junction bases outside the gene matches: 2. The CDR3 runs to 14 residues.

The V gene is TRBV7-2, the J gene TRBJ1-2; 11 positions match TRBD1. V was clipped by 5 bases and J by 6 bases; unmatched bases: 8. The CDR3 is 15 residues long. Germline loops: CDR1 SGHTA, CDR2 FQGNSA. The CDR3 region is CASSEGQGARDGYTF. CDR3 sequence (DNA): TGTGCCAGCAGCGAAGGACAGGGGGCAAGGGATGGCTACACCTTC. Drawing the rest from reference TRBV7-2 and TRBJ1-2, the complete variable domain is GAGVSQSPSNKVTEKGKDVELRCDPISGHTALYWYRQSLGQGLEFLIYFQGNSAPDKSGLPSDRFSAERTGGSVSTLTIQRTQQEDSAVYLCASSEGQGARDGYTFGSGTRLTVV.

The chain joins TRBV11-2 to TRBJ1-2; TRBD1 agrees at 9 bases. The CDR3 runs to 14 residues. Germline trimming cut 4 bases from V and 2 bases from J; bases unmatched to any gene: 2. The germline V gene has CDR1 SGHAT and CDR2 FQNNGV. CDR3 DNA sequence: TGTGCCAGCAGCTCCGGACAGGGGAACTATGGCTACACCTTC. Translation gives CASSSGQGNYGYTF.

The CDR3 reads CASSPGILAGPTGELFF. The DNA of the CDR3 is TGTGCCAGCAGTCCAGGGATACTAGCGGGGCCCACCGGGGAGCTGTTTTTT. The gene calls are TRBV2 and TRBJ2-2, with TRBD2 matching over 10 bases. The V gene end was trimmed by 5 bases and the J gene end by 4 bases; junction bases not matched to a gene: 10. CDR3 length: 17 residues. Germline loops: CDR1 SNHLY, CDR2 FYNNEI.

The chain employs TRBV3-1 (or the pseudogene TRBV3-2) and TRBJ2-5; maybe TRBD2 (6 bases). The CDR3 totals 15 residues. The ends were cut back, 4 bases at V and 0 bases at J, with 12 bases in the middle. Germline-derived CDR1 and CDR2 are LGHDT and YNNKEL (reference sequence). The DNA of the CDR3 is TGTGCCAGCAGCCCTCCGGGGGTGTACCAAGAGACCCAGTACTTC. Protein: CASSPPGVYQETQYF.

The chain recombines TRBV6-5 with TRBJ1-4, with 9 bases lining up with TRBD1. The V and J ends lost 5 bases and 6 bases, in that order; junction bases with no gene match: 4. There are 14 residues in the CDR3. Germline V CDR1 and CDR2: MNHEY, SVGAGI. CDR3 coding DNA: TGTGCCAGCAGTCCGACAGGGGGTTATGAAAAACTGTTTTTT. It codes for CASSPTGGYEKLFF.

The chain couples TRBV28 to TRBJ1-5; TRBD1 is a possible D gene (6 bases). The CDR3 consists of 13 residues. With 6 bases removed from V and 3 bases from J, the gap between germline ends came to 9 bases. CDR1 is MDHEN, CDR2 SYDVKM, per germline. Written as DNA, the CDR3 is TGTGCCAGCAGCCGGGACAACAATCAGCCCCAGCATTTT. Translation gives CASSRDNNQPQHF.

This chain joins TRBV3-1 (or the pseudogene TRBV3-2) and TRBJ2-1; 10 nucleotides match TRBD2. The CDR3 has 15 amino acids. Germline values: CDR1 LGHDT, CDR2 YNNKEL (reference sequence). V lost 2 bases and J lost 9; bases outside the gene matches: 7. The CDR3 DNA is TGTGCCAGCAGCCAACCGGGACTAGCGCTTGGTGAGCAGTTCTTC. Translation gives CASSQPGLALGEQFF.